What follows are 30 T cell receptor beta chains derived from one specimen sequenced in a study of CD8+ T cells in alopecia areata. Stated treatment: oral pan-JAK inhibitor, 5-10 mg twice daily. RNA extraction was followed by reverse transcription into cDNA, which acted as the sequencing template. The data were produced by immunoSEQ multiplex PCR, yet TCRdb's version contains in-frame clones alone and is incomplete. Here the sample spans approximately 200,000 clones, around 43% being singletons. This specimen was CD4+ T cells sorted from blood, taken at approximately week 37, from a patient treated with tofacitinib. The receptors come from a human donor with alopecia areata.

This chain connects TRBV28 to TRBJ2-1; 9 nucleotides agree with TRBD1. This CDR3 has 16 residues. After removal of 10 bases from V and 8 bases from J, the junction contained 18 bases not matched to a gene. Germline values: CDR1 MDHEN, CDR2 SYDVKM. The CDR3 DNA reads as TGTGCCACCGGCATTCTCCCGGGACAGGGTAGGGATGAGCAGTTCTTC. It codes for CATGILPGQGRDEQFF.

This clone was detected a few times. The chain couples TRBV29-1 to TRBJ2-3; possibly TRBD1 for D (5 bases). The ends were cut back, 3 bases at V and 2 bases at J, with 12 bases in the middle. This CDR3 spans 14 amino acids. Germline V CDR1 and CDR2: SQVTM, ANQGSEA. The CDR3 DNA reads TGCAGCGTTGATAGGGATGGGGCCACAGATACGCAGTATTTT. Its protein product is CSVDRDGATDTQYF.

This clone was picked up one time. The rearrangement uses TRBV7-8 and TRBJ1-2, with a weak D call TRBD1 (5 bases). This CDR3 is 15 amino acids long. The V gene's germline CDR1 is SGHVS and CDR2 FQNEAQ. Trimming shortened V by 3 bases and J by 2 bases, and 13 bases separated the two germline ends. The CDR3 loop reads CASSLIQGDNYGYTF. The CDR3 region has the DNA TGTGCCAGCAGCTTGATTCAGGGTGACAACTATGGCTACACCTTC.

This chain links TRBV30 with TRBJ2-7; D may be TRBD1 (6 bases). Germline assignment: CDR1 GTSNPN and CDR2 SVGIG (reference sequence). The CDR3 extends over 14 amino acids. Trimming took 2 bases from V and 0 from J, leaving 11 bases between them. The CDR3 region is CAWSSQGISYEQYF. The DNA of the CDR3 is TGTGCCTGGAGTTCGCAGGGGATCTCCTACGAGCAGTACTTC.

The chain employs TRBV30 and TRBJ2-6, with D unresolved. The CDR3 totals 13 residues. Per germline, CDR1 GTSNPN and CDR2 SVGIG (reference sequence). Trimming cost V 0 bases and J 3 bases, with 3 bases left between them. In nucleotides, the CDR3 is TGTGCCTGGAGTGTACGTGGGGCCAACGTCCTGACTTTC. It is translated as CAWSVRGANVLTF.

This clone has a handful of counts. The chain joins TRBV30 to TRBJ2-4, with D unresolved. V lost 0 bases and J 5 bases, leaving 11 bases between the germline ends. The CDR3 runs 14 residues. Per the germline V gene, CDR1 is GTSNPN and CDR2 is SVGIG (reference sequence). The CDR3 region is CAWSVPGVQNIQYF. CDR3 nucleotide sequence: TGTGCCTGGAGTGTACCCGGCGTCCAAAACATTCAGTACTTC.

Only a few counts were recorded for this clone. V gene TRBV5-1 combines with J gene TRBJ2-1; 7 nucleotides agree with TRBD1. Germline values: CDR1 SGHRS, CDR2 YFSETQ. This CDR3 has 15 residues. Germline trimming cut 0 bases from V and 6 bases from J; bases unmatched to any gene: 6. CDR3 nucleotides: TGCGCCAGCAGCTTGGCGACAGGGTTGTTCAATGAGCAGTTCTTC. Translating gives CASSLATGLFNEQFF.

This clone was counted only a few times. The rearrangement uses TRBV7-3 and TRBJ2-7, with D perhaps matching TRBD2 (6 bases). Trimming removed 6 bases at V and 0 bases at J, with 15 bases between. Germline CDR1 SGHTA, CDR2 FQGTGA. CDR3 length: 15 residues. The CDR3 bases are TGTGCCAGCAGACCCCGGGACGGGAGCTCCTACGAGCAGTACTTC. As protein: CASRPRDGSSYEQYF.

The V call is TRBV19, the J call TRBJ1-1; no clear D gene. Germline-derived CDR1 and CDR2 are LNHDA and SQIVND (reference sequence). This CDR3 comprises 15 residues. Between the trimmed V and J ends, which lost 6 bases and 4 bases, there was a span of 18 bases. The CDR3 DNA reads as TGTGCCAGTAGCCCCCGAGGCACTGCTGGCACTGAAGCTTTCTTT. This codes for CASSPRGTAGTEAFF.

This clone was counted once. The chain uses TRBV6-5 and TRBJ2-7; D is ambiguous. The V end was cut by 5 bases, the J end by 2 bases, with 10 bases between. This CDR3 is built from 13 residues. Germline values: CDR1 MNHEY, CDR2 SVGAGI. The CDR3 reads CASSTDMAYEQYF. The CDR3 DNA follows: TGTGCCAGCAGTACCGACATGGCCTACGAGCAGTACTTC.

The V gene is TRBV7-2, the J gene TRBJ2-7; D not resolved. Trimming shortened V by 1 base and J by 3 bases, and 7 bases separated the two germline ends. CDR3 length: 13 residues. CDR1 is SGHTA, CDR2 FQGNSA, per germline. The CDR3 sequence: CASSLESVYEQYF. CDR3 DNA sequence: TGTGCCAGCAGCTTAGAATCCGTCTACGAGCAGTACTTC. The full variable domain, with the rest looked up from reference TRBV7-2 and TRBJ2-7, is GAGVSQSPSNKVTEKGKDVELRCDPISGHTALYWYRQSLGQGLEFLIYFQGNSAPDKSGLPSDRFSAERTGGSVSTLTIQRTQQEDSAVYLCASSLESVYEQYFGPGTRLTVT.

The chain's CDR3 is CASSQTSGFYEQYF. The CDR3, as DNA: TGCGCCAGCAGCCAGACTAGCGGGTTTTACGAGCAGTACTTC. The chain joins TRBV4-1 to TRBJ2-7, with 10 bases fitting TRBD2. There are 14 residues in the CDR3. Trimming removed 3 bases from V and 4 bases from J; junction bases left unmatched: 3. Germline V gives CDR1 MGHRA, CDR2 YSYEKL.

This clone has just a few counts. This chain connects TRBV25-1 to TRBJ2-5, with D perhaps matching TRBD2 (6 bases). Trimming took off 5 bases at V and 5 bases at J, with 15 bases between the two ends. Germline V gene sequence: CDR1 MGHDK, CDR2 SYGVNS. The CDR3 is 14 residues long. The CDR3 region has the DNA TGTGCCAGCAGTCTGGAGGGGAATAGGGAGACCCAGTACTTC. It yields the protein CASSLEGNRETQYF.

The chain has TRBV10-3 and TRBJ2-5; D perhaps matches TRBD1 (6 bases). The germline V gene has CDR1 ENHRY and CDR2 SYGVKD. Deletions cut 6 bases from V and 7 bases from J, with 18 bases between. CDR3 length equals 14 residues. CDR3 nucleotides: TGTGCCATCAGAAATAACAGGGACGTTGGGACCCAGTACTTC. This encodes CAIRNNRDVGTQYF.

The V gene is TRBV9, the J gene TRBJ1-6; 8 nucleotides align to TRBD1. The CDR3 sequence is 15 residues long. Germline values: CDR1 SGDLS, CDR2 YYNGEE. The J segment lost 5 bases and the V segment lost 4 bases, leaving 5 bases of the junction unmatched. The DNA of the CDR3 is TGTGCCAGCAGCACCAGGACAGGGAATAATTCACCCCTCCACTTT. This sequence encodes CASSTRTGNNSPLHF.

This chain connects TRBV7-3 to TRBJ2-3, with D perhaps matching TRBD2 (5 bases). The CDR3 length is 13 residues. V lost 5 bases and J lost 6, with 12 bases in between. The germline CDR1 and CDR2 sequences are SGHTA and FQGTGA. The chain's CDR3 is CASSLSSGDTQYF. The CDR3 nucleotides read TGTGCCAGCAGCCTCTCTTCGGGGGATACGCAGTATTTT.

This clone has just a few counts. The gene calls are TRBV6-6 and TRBJ2-1; a possible D gene is TRBD2 (6 bases). The V end lost 7 bases, the J end lost 4 bases, and 14 bases lay between the germline ends. CDR3 size: 14 residues. Germline V gene data show CDR1 as MNHNY and CDR2 as SVGAGI (reference sequence). As DNA, the CDR3 is TGTGCCAGCAATGAGGGACTCCCTTACAATGAGCAGTTCTTC. Translation gives CASNEGLPYNEQFF.

J is TRBJ2-7 and V is TRBV18; D gene unclear. This CDR3 is built from 14 residues. Per the germline V gene, CDR1 is KGHSH and CDR2 is LQKENI. Trimming took 0 bases from V and 2 from J, leaving 8 bases between them. As DNA, the CDR3 is TGTGCCAGCTCACCACCGTCCCGGGCCTACGAGCAGTACTTC. Translation gives CASSPPSRAYEQYF.

The chain links TRBV29-1 to TRBJ2-3; 7 nucleotides line up with TRBD2. V shed 5 bases and J 1 base; nucleotides not matched to a gene: 12. Germline CDR1 is SQVTM and CDR2 is ANQGSEA. The CDR3 covers 16 residues. CDR3 in amino acids: CSVSPRGTSGTDTQYF. In DNA form, the CDR3 reads TGCAGCGTTTCACCTAGGGGAACTAGCGGCACAGATACGCAGTATTTT.

This clone was detected only a few times. The chain carries TRBV6-4 and TRBJ2-3, with 7 bases identical to TRBD1. From germline, CDR1 is MRHNA and CDR2 SNTAGT. The CDR3 totals 17 residues. The ends lost 2 bases at V and 0 bases at J; junction bases unmatched: 8. The CDR3 is CASSDGKGAPSTDTQYF. Written as DNA, the CDR3 is TGTGCCAGCAGTGACGGGAAGGGGGCTCCCAGCACAGATACGCAGTATTTT.

This clone was seen a few times. Germline and junction disagree at one end, which may indicate a read error. V and J are TRBV9 and TRBJ2-5; TRBD2 aligns across 8 bases. The V gene's germline CDR1 is SGDLS and CDR2 YYNGEE. This CDR3 is 12 amino acids long. The CDR3 DNA follows: TGTGCCAGCAGTCCCCATGCGGGGGGCGGTGACTTC. It codes for CASSPHAGGGDF.

Remarks on this clone: Additional DNA sequences in this sample encode the identical CDR3. CDR3 sequence: CASSEFGETQYF. The CDR3 coding sequence is TGTGCCAGCAGTGAATTTGGGGAGACCCAGTACTTC. The V call is TRBV2, the J call TRBJ2-5; no clear D gene. CDR1 SNHLY and CDR2 FYNNEI come from the germline V gene. This CDR3 has 12 residues. Trimming took 2 bases from V and 5 from J, leaving 6 bases between them.

Only a few counts were recorded for this clone. This chain joins TRBV29-1 and TRBJ1-2; 9 bases map to TRBD1. V was clipped by 5 bases and J by 7 bases; unmatched bases: 8. Germline-derived CDR1 and CDR2 are SQVTM and ANQGSEA. This CDR3 spans 13 amino acids. As DNA, the CDR3 is TGCAGCGTTACGGGACAGGGCGTAAGTGGCTACACCTTC. Encoded protein: CSVTGQGVSGYTF.

This clone was seen a few times. The chain is built from TRBV6-5 and TRBJ1-1; 7 positions match TRBD1. The junction had 5 bases not matched to a gene; V was cut back by 0 bases and J by 1 base. The CDR3 consists of 16 residues. CDR1 and CDR2 (germline): MNHEY, SVGAGI. In DNA form, the CDR3 reads TGTGCCAGCAGTTACTCGATGGACAGGAGGAACACTGAAGCTTTCTTT. Amino acid sequence: CASSYSMDRRNTEAFF.

In the case of this clone: A much larger clone lies one base from this, so it may be a read error. The V gene is TRBV7-2, the J gene TRBJ2-7; no reliable D call. Germline CDR1 is SGHTA and CDR2 is FQGNSA. CDR3 length equals 11 residues. The ends were cut back, 3 bases at V and 1 base at J, with 1 base in the middle. The CDR3 nucleotides read TGTGCCAGCAGCTTTTCCTACGAGCAGTACTTC. It codes for CASSFSYEQYF.

Points on this clone: Other DNA sequences from this sample encode an identical CDR3 as well. V gene TRBV5-1 combines with J gene TRBJ1-5; a possible D gene is TRBD1 (5 bases). The V gene's germline CDR1 is SGHRS and CDR2 YFSETQ. This CDR3 spans 14 amino acids. V was clipped by 0 bases and J by 1 base, with 5 bases between them. The CDR3 DNA reads TGCGCCAGCAGCTTGGGACAGAGCAATCAGCCCCAGCATTTT. Translating it yields CASSLGQSNQPQHF.

The V and J genes are TRBV6-1 and TRBJ1-1; 9 bases are a match to TRBD1. Germline trimming cut 5 bases from V and 1 base from J; bases unmatched to any gene: 5. Germline-derived CDR1 and CDR2 are MNHNS and SASEGT. This CDR3 is 15 amino acids long. The CDR3 DNA is TGTGCCAGCAGTACGACAGGGGGGGCGAACACTGAAGCTTTCTTT. It yields the protein CASSTTGGANTEAFF.

This clone was observed a few times. This rearrangement joins TRBV6-1 to TRBJ1-5, with D possibly TRBD1 on 5 matching bases. CDR1 is MNHNS, CDR2 SASEGT, per germline. The CDR3 has 16 residues. V lost 3 bases to trimming and J lost 2 bases, with 14 bases between them. DNA for the CDR3: TGTGCCAGCAGTGACCCACCGCAGGGAGGCAATCAGCCCCAGCATTTT. This encodes CASSDPPQGGNQPQHF.

The CDR3 nucleotides are TGCGCCAGCAGCTTGGCGGCGATGGAGGGCGTCACTGAAGCTTTCTTT. This translates into CASSLAAMEGVTEAFF. The chain recombines TRBV5-1 with TRBJ1-1; no clear D. Germline V gene lookup returns CDR1 SGHRS and CDR2 YFSETQ. Trimming cost V 0 bases and J 4 bases, with 16 bases left between them. This CDR3 has 16 residues.

The chain employs TRBV4-3 and TRBJ1-2; D is uncertain. V was pared by 0 bases and J by 7 bases, with 12 bases between. The CDR3 consists of 14 residues. Germline V gives CDR1 LGHNA, CDR2 YSLEER. CDR3 sequence reads: CASSQDTGSGGYTF. In DNA, the CDR3 is TGCGCCAGCAGCCAAGATACGGGAAGTGGTGGCTACACCTTC.